The 31 T cell receptor beta chains below come from one sample, sequenced in a study of OX40 agonist ivuxolimab in advanced cancers. Using immunoSEQ multiplex PCR, the repertoire was profiled, and TCRdb retains in-frame clones only, with some absent. The sample shows approximately 24,000 clones, more than 75% of them seen only once. The sequencing here drew on CD4+ or CD8+ T cells sorted from blood, taken in a trial of the OX40 agonist ivuxolimab. The receptor set was obtained from an adult with an advanced solid tumor such as melanoma, head and neck, liver or kidney cancer.

The V gene is TRBV9, the J gene TRBJ2-2; 10 nucleotides match TRBD1. CDR3 length: 15 residues. J lost 5 bases, V lost 2 bases, and 3 bases had no gene match. The V gene's germline CDR1 is SGDLS and CDR2 YYNGEE. Here the CDR3 reads CASSVTGGSTGELFF. In DNA form, the CDR3 reads TGTGCCAGCAGCGTGACAGGGGGCTCAACCGGGGAGCTGTTTTTT.

The V call is TRBV7-8, the J call TRBJ2-5, with TRBD2 identical over 11 bases. Per germline, CDR1 SGHVS and CDR2 FQNEAQ. The V segment lost 2 bases and the J segment 0 bases; nucleotides outside the gene matches: 2. This CDR3 comprises 16 residues. This chain's CDR3 is CASSLWTSGYQETQYF. The CDR3 DNA is TGTGCCAGCAGCTTATGGACTAGCGGGTACCAAGAGACCCAGTACTTC.

V and J are TRBV7-9 and TRBJ1-1, with 7 bases matching TRBD1. CDR3 length: 17 amino acids. CDR1 is SEHNR, CDR2 FQNEAQ, per germline (reference sequence). V was clipped by 2 bases and J by 8 bases; unmatched bases: 17. CDR3 loop: CASSLPLRTGEHWEAFF. The DNA of the CDR3 is TGTGCCAGCAGCTTACCCCTAAGGACAGGTGAGCATTGGGAAGCTTTCTTT.

The rearrangement joins TRBV25-1 to TRBJ2-1; D remains ambiguous. V dropped 7 bases and J dropped 6 bases, with 13 bases sitting between them. Germline CDR1 reads MGHDK; CDR2 reads SYGVNS. The CDR3 runs 13 residues. Written as DNA, the CDR3 is TGTGCCAGCACACCGACTCCGGGCAATGAGCAGTTCTTC. Translated, it gives CASTPTPGNEQFF.

This chain links TRBV7-2 with TRBJ2-2; D gene ambiguous. V gave up 3 bases and J gave up 5 bases, with 4 bases separating them. Germline V lookup: CDR1 SGHTA, CDR2 FQGNSA. This CDR3 spans 12 amino acids. The CDR3 loop reads CASSFRTGELFF. The CDR3 nucleotides are TGTGCCAGCAGCTTCCGGACCGGGGAGCTGTTTTTT.

The chain uses TRBV19 and TRBJ2-7; D is uncertain. The CDR3 covers 12 residues. Trimming stripped 4 bases from V and 2 bases from J, with 6 bases between. The germline CDR1 and CDR2 sequences are LNHDA and SQIVND (reference sequence). CDR3 loop: CASSNGAYEQYF. The CDR3, as DNA: TGTGCCAGTAGTAATGGGGCCTACGAGCAGTACTTC.

The CDR3 protein is CASERRQAVKNIQYF. CDR3 DNA sequence: TGTGCCAGTGAGAGAAGACAGGCTGTCAAAAACATTCAGTACTTC. The chain uses TRBV19 and TRBJ2-4; tentative D call: TRBD1 (6 bases). Germline V lookup: CDR1 LNHDA, CDR2 SQIVND (reference sequence). The CDR3 runs to 15 residues. The V and J ends lost 8 bases and 3 bases respectively, with 17 bases between them.

The genes are TRBV19 and TRBJ2-1; D uncertain. Between the trimmed V and J ends, which lost 4 bases and 0 bases, there was a span of 13 bases. CDR1 and CDR2 from the germline V gene are LNHDA and SQIVND (reference sequence). The CDR3 sequence is 16 residues long. CDR3 DNA sequence: TGTGCCAGTAGTACCCCCGGATCCTACTCCTACAATGAGCAGTTCTTC. Translated, it gives CASSTPGSYSYNEQFF.

J is TRBJ2-7 and V is TRBV27, with D perhaps matching TRBD2 (5 bases). Trimming cost V 3 bases and J 5 bases, with 23 bases left between them. The V gene's germline CDR1 is MNHEY and CDR2 SMNVEV (reference sequence). This CDR3 has 17 amino acids. The CDR3 DNA sequence: TGTGCCAGCAGTTTGTCAGGAATTAGCGCCGAGAGTCACGAGCAGTACTTC. This translates into CASSLSGISAESHEQYF.

This sequence joins TRBV2 and TRBJ2-5, with D unclear. V lost 1 base and J lost 5, with 11 bases in between. Germline CDR1 reads SNHLY; CDR2 reads FYNNEI. This CDR3 contains 14 residues. The CDR3 region has the DNA TGTGCCAGCAGTGAAGTGGTTTATTGGGAGACCCAGTACTTC. It yields the protein CASSEVVYWETQYF.

This chain connects TRBV6-5 to TRBJ2-1; D uncertain. The V end lost 7 bases, the J end lost 4 bases, and 11 bases lay between the germline ends. Germline V CDR1 and CDR2: MNHEY, SVGAGI. CDR3 length: 13 amino acids. In DNA, the CDR3 is TGTGCCAGCACCGATCAGAATTACAATGAGCAGTTCTTC. Its translation is CASTDQNYNEQFF.

A few counts support this clone. The chain joins TRBV7-9 to TRBJ2-2; 7 bases align to TRBD1. The germline V gene encodes CDR1 SEHNR and CDR2 FQNEAQ (reference sequence). V trimming: 3 bases; J trimming: 4 bases; junction bases outside the gene matches: 5. There are 15 residues in the CDR3. The CDR3 coding sequence is TGTGCCAGCAGCTTGACAGGGTTGGGCACCGGGGAGCTGTTTTTT. Translated: CASSLTGLGTGELFF.

V and J are TRBV7-6 and TRBJ2-3; the D is unclear. The CDR3 length is 15 residues. The V and J ends lost 5 bases and 5 bases respectively, with 17 bases between them. In germline, CDR1 is SGHVS, CDR2 FNYEAQ. This CDR3 is CASSLWAWSEDTQYF. CDR3 coding DNA: TGTGCCAGCAGCCTCTGGGCTTGGAGTGAAGATACGCAGTATTTT.

The chain has TRBV27 and TRBJ1-2; D is perhaps TRBD1 (5 bases). Per the germline V gene, CDR1 is MNHEY and CDR2 is SMNVEV (reference sequence). The CDR3 is 15 residues long. Deletions cut 3 bases from V and 5 bases from J, with 16 bases between. The CDR3 loop is CASSLAGLGTYGYTF. Written as DNA, the CDR3 is TGTGCCAGCAGTTTGGCAGGGTTAGGGACGTATGGCTACACCTTC.

The V gene is TRBV27, the J gene TRBJ2-7, with TRBD1 as a possible D gene (5 bases). Germline CDR1 and CDR2: MNHEY and SMNVEV (reference sequence). Trimming shortened V by 3 bases and J by 3 bases, and 9 bases separated the two germline ends. The CDR3 has 13 residues. The CDR3 loop reads CASSFRTSYEQYF. CDR3 bases: TGTGCCAGCAGTTTCCGGACAAGCTACGAGCAGTACTTC.

The chain employs TRBV9 and TRBJ2-5; TRBD2 agrees at 9 bases. The V gene's germline CDR1 is SGDLS and CDR2 YYNGEE. V gave up 6 bases and J gave up 2 bases; unmatched junction bases: 5. The length of the CDR3 is 14 residues. The CDR3 protein is CASNGLASQETQYF. CDR3 nucleotides: TGTGCCAGCAACGGACTAGCGTCACAAGAGACCCAGTACTTC.

The rearrangement links TRBV6-6 to TRBJ1-3; unclear D gene. The CDR3 is 15 residues long. The germline V gene encodes CDR1 MNHNY and CDR2 SVGAGI (reference sequence). Trimming took off 5 bases at V and 0 bases at J, with 11 bases between the two ends. CDR3 in amino acids: CASSPTPNSGNTIYF. The DNA of the CDR3 is TGTGCCAGCAGTCCAACACCCAACTCTGGAAACACCATATATTTT.

V is TRBV4-2 and J is TRBJ2-3; D is perhaps TRBD2 (5 bases). This CDR3 is 14 amino acids long. The V gene's germline CDR1 is LGHNA and CDR2 YNFKEQ. The V gene lost 1 base and the J gene lost 4 bases, with 9 bases spanning the gap. This CDR3 reads CASSQVSLADTQYF. For the CDR3, the DNA is TGTGCCAGCAGCCAAGTTTCACTAGCAGATACGCAGTATTTT.

The chain uses TRBV15 and TRBJ2-7; 10 bases match TRBD2. The CDR3 has 15 amino acids. Germline V gene lookup returns CDR1 LNHNV and CDR2 YYDKDF (reference sequence). The V gene end was trimmed by 4 bases and the J gene end by 1 base; junction bases not matched to a gene: 4. CDR3 sequence (DNA): TGTGCCACCAGCAATCTAGCGGGAGAGTCCTACGAGCAGTACTTC. Translating it yields CATSNLAGESYEQYF.

The chain joins TRBV28 to TRBJ1-4, with a tentative D call TRBD1 (5 bases). V was clipped by 2 bases and J by 16 bases, with 14 bases between them. The CDR3 spans 12 residues. Germline assignment: CDR1 MDHEN and CDR2 SYDVKM. The CDR3 is CASSLEGQGQFF. For the CDR3, the DNA is TGTGCCAGCAGTTTAGAAGGGCAGGGTCAGTTTTTT. The full variable domain, its missing parts supplied by reference TRBV28 and TRBJ1-4, is DVKVTQSSRYLVKRTGEKVFLECVQDMDHENMFWYRQDPGLGLRLIYFSYDVKMKEKGDIPEGYSVSREKKERFSLILESASTNQTSMYLCASSLEGQGQFFGSGTQLSVL.

The chain couples TRBV9 to TRBJ2-3, with D uncertain. CDR1 is SGDLS and CDR2 is YYNGEE in the germline V gene. V gave up 4 bases and J gave up 3 bases, with 6 bases separating them. The CDR3 extends over 12 amino acids. This CDR3 is CASSPNTDTQYF. The CDR3 nucleotides read TGTGCCAGCAGCCCCAATACAGATACGCAGTATTTT.

The chain couples TRBV7-6 to TRBJ2-1, with 7 bases that match TRBD2. The germline gives CDR1 SGHVS, CDR2 FNYEAQ. V was clipped by 0 bases and J by 4 bases; unmatched bases: 3. This CDR3 has 15 residues. CDR3 sequence (DNA): TGTGCCAGCAGCTTAGCGGCTAGCGGATACAATGAGCAGTTCTTC. Translation gives CASSLAASGYNEQFF.

This chain joins TRBV7-8 and TRBJ2-2, with D hard to call. Deletions cut 8 bases from V and 7 bases from J, with 11 bases between. Germline CDR1 reads SGHVS; CDR2 reads FQNEAQ. The CDR3 runs to 12 residues. CDR3 DNA: TGTGCCAGCCAATCCCTTGGCGGGGAGCTGTTTTTT. It yields the protein CASQSLGGELFF.

V usage is TRBV4-1 and J usage is TRBJ2-1; D may match TRBD1 or TRBD2 (6 bases each). Trimming removed 1 base at V and 3 bases at J, with 16 bases between. The CDR3 covers 17 residues. From germline, CDR1 is MGHRA and CDR2 YSYEKL. CDR3 residues: CASSQGGAYSYYNEQFF. In nucleotides, the CDR3 is TGCGCCAGCAGCCAAGGGGGGGCGTACTCCTACTACAATGAGCAGTTCTTC.

The rearrangement links TRBV4-1 to TRBJ1-4; the D gene is possibly TRBD1 (6 bases). Looked up from germline, CDR1 is MGHRA and CDR2 is YSYEKL. This CDR3 is built from 15 residues. With 5 bases removed from V and 5 bases from J, the gap between germline ends came to 15 bases. This CDR3 reads CASSWVKGGNEKLFF. CDR3 nucleotides: TGCGCCAGCAGCTGGGTGAAGGGGGGCAATGAAAAACTGTTTTTT.

The V gene is TRBV7-9, the J gene TRBJ2-7; D perhaps matches TRBD1 (7 bases). There are 15 residues in the CDR3. V lost 2 bases and J 0 bases, leaving 11 bases between the germline ends. Germline V gene sequence: CDR1 SEHNR, CDR2 FQNEAQ (reference sequence). CDR3 sequence (DNA): TGTGCCAGCAGCTTATACCAGGGGGGCTCCTACGAGCAGTACTTC. Its protein product is CASSLYQGGSYEQYF.

The chain is built from TRBV9 and TRBJ2-1; D is undetermined. The V gene's germline CDR1 is SGDLS and CDR2 YYNGEE. V was trimmed by 0 bases and J by 4 bases, leaving 8 bases between them. The CDR3 is 14 amino acids. The CDR3 DNA reads as TGTGCCAGCAGCGTAGAGAGCCAATACAATGAGCAGTTCTTC. Protein: CASSVESQYNEQFF.

The chain combines TRBV7-6 with TRBJ2-2; 14 bases match TRBD2. The CDR3 runs to 17 residues. Germline V gives CDR1 SGHVS, CDR2 FNYEAQ. V lost 3 bases to trimming and J lost 4 bases; unmatched junction nucleotides: 4. CDR3: CASSFVTSGGATGELFF. The DNA of the CDR3 is TGTGCCAGCAGCTTCGTGACTAGCGGGGGGGCCACCGGGGAGCTGTTTTTT.

The chain has TRBV29-1 and TRBJ1-1; unclear D gene. The CDR3 sequence is 10 residues long. The ends were cut back, 4 bases at V and 3 bases at J, with 3 bases in the middle. The V gene's germline CDR1 is SQVTM and CDR2 ANQGSEA. The CDR3 loop reads CSVGDTEAFF. The CDR3 DNA is TGCAGCGTTGGAGACACTGAAGCTTTCTTT.

The J gene is TRBJ1-5, the V gene TRBV9; 7 nucleotides line up with TRBD1. Germline V CDR1 and CDR2: SGDLS, YYNGEE. The CDR3 length is 15 residues. The J segment lost 9 bases and the V segment lost 0 bases, leaving 9 bases of the junction unmatched. The CDR3 bases are TGTGCCAGCAGCGTAGGACAGGGTTTTGAATGGCCCCAGCATTTT. Its protein product is CASSVGQGFEWPQHF.

This clone showed up just a few times. The rearrangement uses TRBV7-9 and TRBJ1-1; D is unclear. This CDR3 is built from 12 residues. V gave up 2 bases and J gave up 6 bases, with 7 bases separating them. Germline CDR1 and CDR2: SEHNR and FQNEAQ (reference sequence). The DNA for the CDR3 is TGTGCCAGCAGCTTATACGGGGCTGAAGCTTTCTTT. This translates into CASSLYGAEAFF.